The 12 T cell receptor beta chains below all came from one sample that was sequenced in a study of CD8+ T cells in alopecia areata. Sequencing used cDNA as its template, made by extracting RNA and reverse transcribing it. Sequenced by immunoSEQ multiplex PCR; TCRdb stores in-frame clones only, minus some. This table has approximately 130,000 clones, about 50% appearing once. Source material: NKG2D-low CD8+ T cells sorted from blood. These receptors were obtained from a human donor with alopecia areata.

This clone was counted a few times. The chain couples TRBV9 to TRBJ2-7; 7 bases agree with TRBD1. Germline loops: CDR1 SGDLS, CDR2 YYNGEE. This CDR3 has 14 amino acids. Trimming removed 4 bases from V and 6 bases from J; junction bases left unmatched: 10. CDR3 nucleotide sequence: TGTGCCAGCAGCTTTCGACAGGGAATCGGCGAGCAGTACTTC. It is translated as CASSFRQGIGEQYF.

This CDR3 is CASSLSERHYEQYF. CDR3 DNA: TGTGCCAGCAGCTTAAGTGAGCGGCACTACGAGCAGTACTTC. The J gene is TRBJ2-7, the V gene TRBV13; possible D gene TRBD2, 5 bases. The V gene's germline CDR1 is PRHDT and CDR2 FYEKMQ (reference sequence). The CDR3 consists of 14 residues. Trimming pared 2 bases from V and 3 bases from J, leaving 11 bases between.

This rearrangement joins TRBV29-1 to TRBJ2-2, with D possibly called TRBD1 or TRBD2 (6 bases each). Germline V gives CDR1 SQVTM, CDR2 ANQGSEA. V was clipped by 4 bases and J by 7 bases, with 16 bases between them. The CDR3 length is 14 residues. In DNA, the CDR3 is TGCAGCGTTGTACTCCCGGGGGCCGGCGGGGAGCTGTTTTTT. It is translated as CSVVLPGAGGELFF.

Points on this clone: Other DNA sequences in the same sample also yield this CDR3. The V call is TRBV29-1, the J call TRBJ1-1; no reliable D call. Trimming stripped 3 bases from V and 1 base from J, with 6 bases between. The germline gives CDR1 SQVTM, CDR2 ANQGSEA. The CDR3 loop spans 12 amino acids. As DNA, the CDR3 is TGCAGCGTTGAGGATGCGAACACTGAAGCTTTCTTT. Residues: CSVEDANTEAFF.

This clone has only a few counts. The J gene is TRBJ2-3, the V gene TRBV14; D perhaps matches TRBD1 (6 bases). Germline CDR1 SGHDN, CDR2 FVKESK. The CDR3 totals 15 residues. Trimming left V 5 bases short and J 5 bases short, with 17 bases between. The CDR3 DNA reads as TGTGCCAGCAGCATCTTCTGGGGGCAGGGAGATACGCAGTATTTT. Protein: CASSIFWGQGDTQYF.

This chain uses TRBV29-1 with TRBJ1-5; D call uncertain. V was cut by 7 bases and J by 6 bases, with 16 bases left in between. The CDR3 consists of 13 residues. CDR1 SQVTM and CDR2 ANQGSEA come from the germline V gene. In DNA form, the CDR3 reads TGCAGCGCCCTGAGGGCCGAGGGTCAGCCCCAGCATTTT. Its translation is CSALRAEGQPQHF.

The rearrangement joins TRBV2 to TRBJ2-1; D is unclear. The CDR3 sequence is 16 residues long. CDR1 is SNHLY, CDR2 FYNNEI, per germline. V was shortened by 2 bases and J by 4 bases, with 15 bases between the two germline ends. The CDR3 DNA follows: TGTGCCAGCAGTGAATTTTCCGAGGTCCCGTACAATGAGCAGTTCTTC. This encodes CASSEFSEVPYNEQFF.

J is TRBJ2-4 and V is TRBV5-6, with a tentative D call TRBD1 (5 bases). V lost 6 bases and J lost 10, with 26 bases in between. The CDR3 length is 16 residues. The V gene's germline CDR1 is SGHDT and CDR2 YYEEEE. The CDR3 sequence: CASNHFSQGGVEIQYF. The DNA for the CDR3 is TGTGCCAGCAACCACTTCAGTCAGGGTGGAGTAGAAATTCAGTACTTC.

This chain uses TRBV7-2 with TRBJ2-5; no firm D call. Trimming cost V 5 bases and J 5 bases, with 6 bases left between them. Germline CDR1 SGHTA, CDR2 FQGNSA. The CDR3 has 11 residues. The CDR3 coding sequence is TGTGCCAGCAGCCCAGCGGAGACCCAGTACTTC. Translated, it gives CASSPAETQYF.

This clone was recorded a few times. The chain has TRBV29-1 and TRBJ2-7; TRBD2 aligns across 10 bases. Looked up from germline, CDR1 is SQVTM and CDR2 is ANQGSEA. The J segment lost 5 bases and the V segment lost 6 bases, leaving 10 bases of the junction unmatched. This CDR3 is built from 14 residues. In nucleotides, the CDR3 is TGCAGCGTGATCCCTAGCGGGAGTCCCCACGAGCAGTACTTC. As protein: CSVIPSGSPHEQYF.

This sequence joins TRBV29-1 and TRBJ1-2, with a tentative D call TRBD1 (5 bases). The CDR3 is 14 amino acids. Between the trimmed V and J ends, which lost 4 bases and 10 bases, there was a span of 22 bases. CDR1 is SQVTM and CDR2 is ANQGSEA in the germline V gene. The CDR3 nucleotides read TGCAGCGTTGTGGGAGGGACGGTTGAGTCCGTCTACACCTTC. It is translated as CSVVGGTVESVYTF.

The chain has TRBV30 and TRBJ2-5, with D possibly TRBD1 on 5 matching bases. CDR3 length equals 12 residues. Between the trimmed V and J ends, which lost 4 bases and 1 base, there was a span of 7 bases. Germline values: CDR1 GTSNPN, CDR2 SVGIG (reference sequence). The CDR3 nucleotides are TGTGCCTGGATAGGGGTCCAAGAGACCCAGTACTTC. Translating gives CAWIGVQETQYF.